The 9 T cell receptor beta chains below come from one sample, sequenced in a study of blood T cell repertoires in COVID-19. Sequencing used immunoSEQ multiplex PCR; TCRdb keeps in-frame clones, though not all of them. Seen here are tens of thousands of clones, approximately 84% observed once, and the top ten hold about a sixth. The sample consisted of peripheral blood. The receptors shown here come from a man in his 70s with active COVID-19.

The chain couples TRBV4-3 to TRBJ2-7, with 8 bases fitting TRBD1. Germline V gene lookup returns CDR1 LGHNA and CDR2 YSLEER. This CDR3 has 17 residues. V shed 0 bases and J 0 bases; nucleotides not matched to a gene: 7. The CDR3 spells CASSQEFGTGGSYEQYF. DNA of the CDR3: TGCGCCAGCAGCCAAGAATTCGGGACAGGAGGCTCCTACGAGCAGTACTTC.

In DNA, the CDR3 is TGCGCCAGCAGCACAACCGGACAGTCCTACGAGCAGTACTTC. Amino acids: CASSTTGQSYEQYF. The rearrangement joins TRBV5-1 to TRBJ2-7; a possible D gene is TRBD1 (6 bases). The CDR3 length is 14 residues. V gave up 4 bases and J gave up 1 base, with 12 bases separating them. Germline V CDR1 and CDR2: SGHRS, YFSETQ.

In this sample, this clone is medium-sized (0.01 to 0.1%). CDR3 amino acids: CASTSGRVAGELFF. The CDR3 DNA reads TGTGCCAGCACAAGCGGGAGAGTAGCCGGGGAGCTGTTTTTT. The V gene is TRBV4-2, the J gene TRBJ2-2, with 8 bases identical to TRBD2. The CDR3 loop spans 14 amino acids. Per the germline V gene, CDR1 is LGHNA and CDR2 is YNFKEQ. J was trimmed by 6 bases and V by 7 bases; bases with no gene match: 7.

The V and J genes are TRBV27 and TRBJ2-5; maybe TRBD1 (5 bases). The CDR3 runs to 15 residues. From germline, CDR1 is MNHEY and CDR2 SMNVEV (reference sequence). V shed 3 bases and J shed 1 base, with 12 bases lying between them. The chain's CDR3 is CASSFSRRGQETQYF. CDR3 DNA: TGTGCCAGCAGTTTTTCACGTAGGGGCCAAGAGACCCAGTACTTC.

This chain links TRBV28 with TRBJ1-2; 9 bases match TRBD1. Germline CDR1 is MDHEN and CDR2 is SYDVKM. Germline trimming cut 5 bases from V and 6 bases from J; bases unmatched to any gene: 16. This CDR3 has 17 residues. The CDR3 coding sequence is TGTGCCAGCAGTCTCATCGGGCGCACAGGGGGCTTTAATGGCTACACCTTC. Protein product: CASSLIGRTGGFNGYTF.

The rearrangement links TRBV9 to TRBJ1-6; no clear D. V was pared by 4 bases and J by 0 bases, with 14 bases between. The CDR3 extends over 17 amino acids. CDR1 and CDR2 (germline): SGDLS, YYNGEE. The CDR3 region is CASSLLGRSSYNSPLHF. The CDR3 DNA reads TGTGCCAGCAGCCTACTCGGAAGGAGCTCCTATAATTCACCCCTCCACTTT. Filled out from reference TRBV9 and TRBJ1-6, the complete variable domain reads DSGVTQTPKHLITATGQRVTLRCSPRSGDLSVYWYQQSLDQGLQFLIQYYNGEERAKGNILERFSAQQFPDLHSELNLSSLELGDSALYFCASSLLGRSSYNSPLHFGNGTRLTVT.

V gene TRBV24-1 combines with J gene TRBJ2-4; 7 nucleotides match TRBD1. Germline CDR1 and CDR2: KGHDR and SFDVKD. Trimming took 6 bases from V and 0 from J; bases not matched to a gene: 7. The CDR3 runs to 16 residues. The CDR3 DNA sequence: TGTGCCACCAGTACGGACAGGCTTCTAGCCAAAAACATTCAGTACTTC. It encodes CATSTDRLLAKNIQYF.

The J gene is TRBJ2-2, the V gene TRBV5-1, with 10 bases fitting TRBD2. With 1 base clipped from V and 8 bases from J, the junction kept 5 bases outside the gene matches. This CDR3 is 15 amino acids long. Germline CDR1 SGHRS, CDR2 YFSETQ. CDR3 region: CASSLTGTSEGELFF. The CDR3 DNA sequence: TGCGCCAGCAGCTTGACCGGGACTAGCGAGGGGGAGCTGTTTTTT.

This clone has just one count. The chain uses TRBV7-9 and TRBJ1-1; 8 bases match TRBD1. V shed 4 bases, J shed 0 bases, and the junction held 4 bases outside the gene matches. CDR1 is SEHNR, CDR2 FQNEAQ, per germline (reference sequence). CDR3 size: 15 residues. In DNA, the CDR3 is TGTGCCAGCAGCTCTAGGACAGGGATGAACACTGAAGCTTTCTTT. Protein product: CASSSRTGMNTEAFF.